This T cell receptor (beta chain) was identified in a study of early T cells in non-severe SARS-CoV-2 infection. Study information: Chains were unpaired, as sequencing was done on bulk RNA from unsorted whole blood. General study points: In VDJdb matching, anti-spike CD8 responses were favored while private and CD4 specificities went missing.

Unique molecular identifiers (one per individual cDNA molecule) were attached. TCRdb analysed the 5' RACE reads with MiXCR anew, one entry per CDR3 protein. Of about 80,000 distinct CDR3 sequences listed, about 12% are singletons. The CDR3 consists of 14 residues. Trimming took off 2 bases at V and 1 base at J, with 8 bases between the two ends. In germline, CDR1 is KGHSH, CDR2 LQKENI. Note on this clonotype: Its target is unknown.

Sequencing input: whole blood. The genes are TRBV18 and TRBJ1-1; TRBD1 might be the D (5 bases). The receptor was isolated from an adult who was a healthcare worker with PCR-confirmed SARS-CoV-2 infection or an uninfected control (not recorded which). The CDR3, as DNA: TGTGCCAGCTCACCAGGGGGTTCGAACACTGAAGCTTTCTTT. Protein sequence: CASSPGGSNTEAFF. The entire variable domain, with the rest obtained from reference TRBV18 and TRBJ1-1, is as follows: NAGVMQNPRHLVRRRGQEARLRCSPMKGHSHVYWYRQLPEEGLKFMVYLQKENIIDESGMPKERFSAEFPKEGPSILRIQQVVRGDSAAYFCASSPGGSNTEAFFGQGTRLTVV.